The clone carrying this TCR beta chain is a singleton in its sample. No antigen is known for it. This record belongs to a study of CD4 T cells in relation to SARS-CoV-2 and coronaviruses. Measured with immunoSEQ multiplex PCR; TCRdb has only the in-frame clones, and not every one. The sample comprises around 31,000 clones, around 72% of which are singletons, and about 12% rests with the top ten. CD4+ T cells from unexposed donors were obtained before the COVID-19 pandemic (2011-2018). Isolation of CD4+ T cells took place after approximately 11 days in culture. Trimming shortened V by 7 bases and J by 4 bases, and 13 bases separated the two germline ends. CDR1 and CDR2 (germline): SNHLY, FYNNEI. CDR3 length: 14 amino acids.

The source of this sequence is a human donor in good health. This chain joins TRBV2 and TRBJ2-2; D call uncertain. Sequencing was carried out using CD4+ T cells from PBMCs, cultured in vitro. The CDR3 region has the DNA TGTGCCAGCACCATTGACACTTTCACCGGGGAGCTGTTTTTT. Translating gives CASTIDTFTGELFF.